The clone carrying this TCR beta chain was seen a single time. The sample belongs to a study of blood T cell repertoires in COVID-19. CDR3 size: 14 residues. CDR1 and CDR2 (germline): SGHTA, FQGNSA. V was shortened by 1 base and J by 6 bases, with 12 bases between the two germline ends. Using immunoSEQ multiplex PCR, the repertoire was profiled, and TCRdb retains in-frame clones only, with some absent. The table shows about 140,000 clones, with under 85% occurring only once. The chain links TRBV7-2 to TRBJ2-5, with unresolved D. The clonotype was recovered from a woman older than 75 in a cohort sampled during active or convalescent COVID-19. Sample: peripheral blood. In DNA form, the CDR3 reads TGTGCCAGCAGCTTAGACACTAATTCGCAGACCCAGTACTTC. It encodes CASSLDTNSQTQYF.